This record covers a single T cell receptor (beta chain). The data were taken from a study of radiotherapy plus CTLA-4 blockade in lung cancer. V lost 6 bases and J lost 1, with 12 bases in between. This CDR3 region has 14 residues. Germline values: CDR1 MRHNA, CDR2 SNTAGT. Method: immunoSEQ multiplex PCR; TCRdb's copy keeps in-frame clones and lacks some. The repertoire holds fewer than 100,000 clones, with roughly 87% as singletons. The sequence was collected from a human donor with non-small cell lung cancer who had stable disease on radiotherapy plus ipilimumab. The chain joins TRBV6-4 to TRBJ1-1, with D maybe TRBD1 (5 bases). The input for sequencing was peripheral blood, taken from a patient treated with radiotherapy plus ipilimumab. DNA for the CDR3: TGTGCCAGCAGCCCCGGGACGGAGAACACTGAAGCTTTCTTT. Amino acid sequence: CASSPGTENTEAFF.